The next 7 T cell receptor beta chains were all read from a single sample in a study of blood T cells in healthy people across ages. Together with a sample-barcoded 5' primer, a J-beta primer mix was included in a second PCR lasting about 7 to 12 cycles. In TCRdb, the 5' RACE reads were re-called with MiXCR into one record per CDR3 protein. The data contain approximately 1,700,000 distinct CDR3 sequences, around 42% of them singletons. Sequencing input: blood. Receptors originate from a human donor in good health.

V and J are TRBV13 and TRBJ2-1, with 8 positions matching TRBD1. The CDR3 runs to 17 residues. V shed 0 bases and J 6 bases; nucleotides not matched to a gene: 10. In germline, CDR1 is PRHDT, CDR2 FYEKMQ (reference sequence). The CDR3 spells CASSLGRTGPVSNEQFF. In DNA, the CDR3 is TGTGCCAGCAGCTTAGGTCGGACAGGGCCGGTCAGCAATGAGCAGTTCTTC.

The chain uses TRBV7-8 and TRBJ2-7; D may be TRBD2 (6 bases). V lost 1 base to trimming and J lost 4 bases, with 20 bases between them. Germline lookup yields CDR1 SGHVS and CDR2 FQNEAQ. The CDR3 contains 17 residues. This CDR3 is CASSLDIVGGTSYEQYF. CDR3 sequence (DNA): TGTGCCAGCAGCTTAGATATCGTTGGCGGGACCTCATACGAGCAGTACTTC.

This clonotype was seen a few times. The CDR3 reads CASSMGRPYEQYF. CDR3 coding DNA: TGCGCCAGCAGCATGGGACGCCCCTACGAGCAGTACTTC. The chain joins TRBV4-1 to TRBJ2-7; the D gene could be TRBD1 or TRBD2 (5 bases each). The germline V and J ends were trimmed by 5 bases and 2 bases, with 10 bases remaining between them. Germline-derived CDR1 and CDR2 are MGHRA and YSYEKL. The CDR3 totals 13 residues.

In this sample, this clonotype turned up once. A much more abundant neighbour one base away suggests this may be a read error. The chain uses TRBV4-3 and TRBJ1-2; TRBD1 matches 10 bases. The CDR3 length is 15 residues. The V segment lost 4 bases and the J segment 7 bases; nucleotides outside the gene matches: 9. Germline loops: CDR1 LGHNA, CDR2 YSLEER. The CDR3: CASSPVKGQGSGYTF. The CDR3 DNA follows: TGCGCCAGCAGCCCTGTTAAGGGACAGGGGAGTGGCTACACCTTC.

This clonotype came up a few times. The rearrangement uses TRBV6-2 or TRBV6-3 and TRBJ2-7; 9 positions agree with TRBD1. Germline assignment: CDR1 MNHEY and CDR2 SVGEGT. CDR3 size: 15 residues. V lost 2 bases and J lost 6; bases outside the gene matches: 8. DNA of the CDR3: TGTGCCAGCAGTTACAGAAGGGACAGGGCGATCGAGCAGTACTTC. Translation: CASSYRRDRAIEQYF.

This clonotype was detected a few times. J is TRBJ2-3 and V is TRBV7-2, with 7 bases identical to TRBD2. Germline V gives CDR1 SGHTA, CDR2 FQGNSA. The ends lost 5 bases at V and 6 bases at J; junction bases unmatched: 8. There are 14 residues in the CDR3. In DNA, the CDR3 is TGTGCCAGCAGCCGACTAGCCGAGGACGATACGCAGTATTTT. Its translation is CASSRLAEDDTQYF.

The V call is TRBV29-1, the J call TRBJ2-5, with 7 nucleotides matching TRBD1. The V gene end was trimmed by 7 bases and the J gene end by 2 bases; junction bases not matched to a gene: 7. Germline-derived CDR1 and CDR2 are SQVTM and ANQGSEA. The CDR3 covers 13 residues. CDR3 amino acids: CSARQGVQETQYF. The CDR3 coding sequence is TGCAGCGCTCGACAGGGAGTACAAGAGACCCAGTACTTC.